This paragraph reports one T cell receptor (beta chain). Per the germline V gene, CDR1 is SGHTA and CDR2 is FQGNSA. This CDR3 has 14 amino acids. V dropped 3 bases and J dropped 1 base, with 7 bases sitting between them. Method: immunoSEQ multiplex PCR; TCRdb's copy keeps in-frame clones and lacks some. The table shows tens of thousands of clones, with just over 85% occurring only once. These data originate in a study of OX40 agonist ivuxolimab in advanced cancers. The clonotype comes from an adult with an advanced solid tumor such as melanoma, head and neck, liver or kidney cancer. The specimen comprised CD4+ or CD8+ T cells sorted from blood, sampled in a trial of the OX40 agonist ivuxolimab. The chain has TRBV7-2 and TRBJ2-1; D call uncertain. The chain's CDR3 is CASSLLRSYNEQFF. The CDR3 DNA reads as TGTGCCAGCAGCTTGTTACGTTCCTACAATGAGCAGTTCTTC.